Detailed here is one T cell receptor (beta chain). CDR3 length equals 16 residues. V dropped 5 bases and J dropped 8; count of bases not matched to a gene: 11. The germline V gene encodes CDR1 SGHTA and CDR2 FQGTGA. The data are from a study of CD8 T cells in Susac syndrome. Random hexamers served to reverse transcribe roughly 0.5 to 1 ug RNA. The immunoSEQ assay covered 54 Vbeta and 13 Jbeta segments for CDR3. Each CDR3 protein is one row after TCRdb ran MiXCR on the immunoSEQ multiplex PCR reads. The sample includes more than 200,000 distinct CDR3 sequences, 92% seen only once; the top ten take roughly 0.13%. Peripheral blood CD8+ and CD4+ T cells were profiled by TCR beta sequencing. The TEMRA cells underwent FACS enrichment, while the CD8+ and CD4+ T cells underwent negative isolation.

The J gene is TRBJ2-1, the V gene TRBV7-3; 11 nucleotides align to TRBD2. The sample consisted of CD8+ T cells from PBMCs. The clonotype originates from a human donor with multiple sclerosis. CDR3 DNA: TGTGCCAGCAGCCCGGAGGGGACTAGCGGATGGGATGAGCAGTTCTTC. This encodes CASSPEGTSGWDEQFF. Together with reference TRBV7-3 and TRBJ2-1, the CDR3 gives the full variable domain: GAGVSQTPSNKVTEKGKYVELRCDPISGHTALYWYRQSLGQGPEFLIYFQGTGAADDSGLPNDRFFAVRPEGSVSTLKIQRTERGDSAVYLCASSPEGTSGWDEQFFGPGTRLTVL.